This T cell receptor beta chain was documented in a study of cytomegalovirus exposure and HLA in healthy donors. CDR3 length: 14 residues. Germline lookup yields CDR1 SGDLS and CDR2 YYNGEE. The V segment lost 4 bases and the J segment 0 bases; nucleotides outside the gene matches: 3. PCR primers comprised 60 Vbeta and 13 Jbeta primers. The protocol was immunoSEQ multiplex PCR, while the TCRdb copy is restricted to in-frame clones and leaves out a portion. The sample has 200,000 or so clones; roughly 87% are singletons. Worth noting for this clone: No antigen is known for it.

Study conclusions and caveats: Earlier analysis looked at TCR beta V segments, and most were productive about 87% or about 30% of the time. A later analysis reportedly identified an Asian-associated ancestry cluster as carrying fewer N-insertions than the roughly 700-donor mean.

The receptor comes from a girl less than two years old in good health and CMV-seronegative. The chain combines TRBV9 with TRBJ2-7; TRBD1 agrees at 8 bases. The sample comprised PBMCs. CDR3 residues: CASSLTGASYEQYF. CDR3 DNA sequence: TGTGCCAGCAGCCTGACAGGGGCCTCCTACGAGCAGTACTTC. The full variable domain, with the rest looked up from reference TRBV9 and TRBJ2-7, is DSGVTQTPKHLITATGQRVTLRCSPRSGDLSVYWYQQSLDQGLQFLIQYYNGEERAKGNILERFSAQQFPDLHSELNLSSLELGDSALYFCASSLTGASYEQYFGPGTRLTVT.